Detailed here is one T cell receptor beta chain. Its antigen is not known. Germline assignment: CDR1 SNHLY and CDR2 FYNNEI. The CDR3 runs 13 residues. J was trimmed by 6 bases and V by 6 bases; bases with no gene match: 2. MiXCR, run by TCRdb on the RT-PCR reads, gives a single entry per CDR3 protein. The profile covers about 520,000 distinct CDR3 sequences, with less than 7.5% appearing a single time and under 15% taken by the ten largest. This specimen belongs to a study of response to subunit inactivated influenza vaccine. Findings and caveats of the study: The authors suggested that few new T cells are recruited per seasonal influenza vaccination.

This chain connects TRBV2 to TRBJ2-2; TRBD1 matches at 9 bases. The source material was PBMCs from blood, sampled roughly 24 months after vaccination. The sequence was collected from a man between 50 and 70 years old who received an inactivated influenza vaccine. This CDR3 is CASRQGAAGELFF. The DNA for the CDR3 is TGTGCCAGCAGACAGGGGGCGGCCGGGGAGCTGTTTTTT.